This T cell receptor beta chain was recorded in a study of shared clonotypes between healthy human individuals. Study findings and constraints: Clonotypes that were shared across four donors made up approximately 5% of naive CD4 clonotypes.

A note on this clone: Its antigen is not known.

The assay was immunoSEQ multiplex PCR, and TCRdb's table has in-frame clones only and misses some. The sample lists over a million clones, roughly 96% seen once, with approximately 1.2% in the top ten. Trimming removed 4 bases from V and 6 bases from J; junction bases left unmatched: 10. Germline CDR1 reads SGHRS; CDR2 reads YFSETQ. The CDR3 is 18 residues long. Subsets obtained from CD4+ cells comprised CD45RA+ naive and CD45RA-negative memory cells. The sample taken for sequencing was naive CD4+ T cells sorted from blood. Sample subset: CD45RA+ positively selected. The J gene is TRBJ2-2, the V gene TRBV5-1; 15 nucleotides match TRBD2. The clonotype originates from a man aged 25-45 years in good health. CDR3 region: CASSHTGTSGRIAGELFF. The CDR3 DNA follows: TGCGCCAGCAGCCACACCGGGACTAGCGGGAGGATTGCCGGGGAGCTGTTTTTT.